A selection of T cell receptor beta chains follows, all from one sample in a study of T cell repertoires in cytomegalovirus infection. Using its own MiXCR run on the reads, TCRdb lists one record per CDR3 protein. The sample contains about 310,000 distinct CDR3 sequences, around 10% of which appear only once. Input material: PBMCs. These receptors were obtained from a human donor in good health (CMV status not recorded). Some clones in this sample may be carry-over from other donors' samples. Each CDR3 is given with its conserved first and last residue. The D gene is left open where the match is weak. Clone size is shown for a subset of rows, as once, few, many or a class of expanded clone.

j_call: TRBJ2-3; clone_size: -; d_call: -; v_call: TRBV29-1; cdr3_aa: CSVDFPDRSTDTQYF; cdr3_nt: TGCAGCGTTGATTTTCCCGACAGAAGCACAGATACGCAGTATTTT
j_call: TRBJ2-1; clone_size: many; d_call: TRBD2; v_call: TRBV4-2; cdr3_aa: CASSQVRGGYNEQFF; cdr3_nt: TGTGCCAGCAGCCAAGTGCGGGGGGGCTACAATGAGCAGTTCTTC
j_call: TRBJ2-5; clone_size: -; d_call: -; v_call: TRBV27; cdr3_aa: CASSFQGWDLQETQYF; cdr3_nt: TGTGCCAGCAGTTTCCAGGGGTGGGACCTCCAAGAGACCCAGTACTTC
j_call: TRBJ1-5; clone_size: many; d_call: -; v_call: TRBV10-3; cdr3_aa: CAISESEGYHQPQHF; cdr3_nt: TGTGCCATCAGTGAGTCTGAGGGGTACCATCAGCCCCAGCATTTT
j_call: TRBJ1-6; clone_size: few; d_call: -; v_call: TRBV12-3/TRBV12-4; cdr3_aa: CASSPGRIPDHVHF; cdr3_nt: TGTGCCAGCAGTCCTGGACGGATCCCAGATCACGTCCACTTT
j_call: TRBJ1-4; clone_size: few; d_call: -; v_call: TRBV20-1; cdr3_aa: CSARGPEATNEKLFF; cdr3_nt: TGCAGTGCTAGAGGTCCTGAAGCAACTAATGAAAAACTGTTTTTT
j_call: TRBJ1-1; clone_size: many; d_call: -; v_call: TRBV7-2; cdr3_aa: CASSRQLNTEAFF; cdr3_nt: TGTGCCAGCAGCCGACAGTTGAACACTGAAGCTTTCTTT
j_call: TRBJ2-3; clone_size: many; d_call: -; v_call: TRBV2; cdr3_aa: CASSVRTKFDTQYF; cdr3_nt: TGTGCCAGCAGTGTTCGGACTAAATTTGATACGCAGTATTTT
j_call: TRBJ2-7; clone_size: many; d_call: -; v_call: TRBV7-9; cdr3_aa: CASSPSFRDSSYEQYF; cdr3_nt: TGTGCCAGCAGCCCTAGTTTCCGAGACAGTTCCTACGAGCAGTACTTC
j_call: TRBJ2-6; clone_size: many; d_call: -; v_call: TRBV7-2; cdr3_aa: CASSLGGSSGANVLTF; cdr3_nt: TGTGCCAGCAGCTTAGGGGGCTCCTCTGGGGCCAACGTCCTGACTTTC
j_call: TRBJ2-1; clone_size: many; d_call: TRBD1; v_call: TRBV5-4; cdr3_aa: CASSWGTGWDNEQFF; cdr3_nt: TGTGCCAGCAGCTGGGGGACAGGGTGGGACAATGAGCAGTTCTTC
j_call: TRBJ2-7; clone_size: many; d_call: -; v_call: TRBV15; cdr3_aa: CATSRDYPPVYEQYF; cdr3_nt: TGTGCCACCAGCAGAGATTACCCCCCGGTCTACGAGCAGTACTTC
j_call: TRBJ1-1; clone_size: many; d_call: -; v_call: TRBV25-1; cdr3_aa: CASSADRKTRKAFF; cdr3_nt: TGTGCCAGCAGTGCCGACAGAAAAACGCGAAAAGCTTTCTTT
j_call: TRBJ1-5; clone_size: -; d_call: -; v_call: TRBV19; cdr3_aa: CASTIGGFVQPQHF; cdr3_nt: TGTGCCAGTACTATAGGAGGGTTTGTTCAGCCCCAGCATTTT
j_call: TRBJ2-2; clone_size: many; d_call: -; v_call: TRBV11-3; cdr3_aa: CASSLPSSPTGELFF; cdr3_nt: TGTGCCAGCAGCTTACCGAGTTCACCCACCGGGGAGCTGTTTTTT
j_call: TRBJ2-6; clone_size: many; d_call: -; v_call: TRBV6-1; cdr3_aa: CASSEEGDSGANVLTF; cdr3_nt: TGTGCCAGCAGTGAAGAGGGTGACTCTGGGGCCAACGTCCTGACTTTC
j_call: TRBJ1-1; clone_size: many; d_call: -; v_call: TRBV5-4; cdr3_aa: CASSREDTEAFF; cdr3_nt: TGTGCCAGCAGCCGTGAAGACACTGAAGCTTTCTTT
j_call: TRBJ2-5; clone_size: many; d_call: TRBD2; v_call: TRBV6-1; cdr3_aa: CASSPTSGGARETQYF; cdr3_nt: TGTGCCAGCAGTCCCACTAGCGGGGGGGCCCGGGAGACCCAGTACTTC
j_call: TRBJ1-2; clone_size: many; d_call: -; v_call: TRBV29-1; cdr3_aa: CSVADGTYGYTF; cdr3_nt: TGCAGCGTCGCGGACGGAACCTATGGCTACACCTTC
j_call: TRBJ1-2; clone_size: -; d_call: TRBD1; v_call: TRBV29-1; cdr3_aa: CSVKQGAGYGYTF; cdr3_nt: TGCAGCGTCAAACAGGGGGCGGGCTATGGCTACACCTTC
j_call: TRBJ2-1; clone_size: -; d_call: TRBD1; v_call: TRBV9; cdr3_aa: CASTPGGTGGRGEQFF; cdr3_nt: TGTGCCAGCACCCCGGGCGGGACAGGGGGCAGAGGTGAGCAGTTCTTC
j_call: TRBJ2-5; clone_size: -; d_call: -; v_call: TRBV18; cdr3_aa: CASSPPVSTQETQYF; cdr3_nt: TGTGCCAGCTCACCACCCGTTAGCACTCAAGAGACCCAGTACTTC
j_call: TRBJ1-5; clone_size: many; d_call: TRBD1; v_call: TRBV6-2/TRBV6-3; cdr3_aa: CASSPGQGRSGQPQHF; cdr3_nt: TGTGCCAGCAGTCCCGGACAGGGCAGATCGGGTCAGCCCCAGCATTTT
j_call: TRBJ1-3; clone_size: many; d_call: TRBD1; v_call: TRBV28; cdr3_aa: CASSPSTHRGLGNTIYF; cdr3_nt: TGTGCCAGCAGTCCATCGACTCACAGGGGATTGGGAAACACCATATATTTT
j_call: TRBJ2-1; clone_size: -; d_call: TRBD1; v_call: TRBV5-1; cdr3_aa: CASRGTGGFNEQFF; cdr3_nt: TGCGCCAGCAGAGGGACAGGGGGCTTCAATGAGCAGTTCTTC
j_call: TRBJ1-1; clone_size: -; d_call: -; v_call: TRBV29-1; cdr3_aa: CSVWQGSNTEAFF; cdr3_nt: TGCAGCGTTTGGCAGGGTTCGAACACTGAAGCTTTCTTT
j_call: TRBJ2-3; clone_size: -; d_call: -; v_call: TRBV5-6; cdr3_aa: CASSLREITDTQYF; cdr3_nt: TGTGCCAGCAGCTTAAGGGAAATCACAGATACGCAGTATTTT
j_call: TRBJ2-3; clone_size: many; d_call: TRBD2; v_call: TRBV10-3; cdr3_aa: CAITQAGGTDTQYF; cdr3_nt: TGTGCCATCACCCAGGCGGGAGGCACAGATACGCAGTATTTT
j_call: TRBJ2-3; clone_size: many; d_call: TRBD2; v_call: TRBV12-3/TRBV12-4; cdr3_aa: CASSLPGLAGAFYTDTQYF; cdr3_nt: TGTGCCAGCAGCCTACCGGGACTAGCGGGGGCCTTCTACACAGATACGCAGTATTTT
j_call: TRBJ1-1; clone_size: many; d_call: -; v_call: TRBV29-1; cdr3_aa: CSVARLITNPKTEAFF; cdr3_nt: TGCAGCGTTGCCCGGCTTATCACGAACCCGAAGACTGAAGCTTTCTTT
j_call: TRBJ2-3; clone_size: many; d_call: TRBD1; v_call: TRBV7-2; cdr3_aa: CASSLAGTGGPDTQYF; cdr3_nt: TGTGCCAGCAGCCTCGCCGGGACAGGGGGCCCAGATACGCAGTATTTT
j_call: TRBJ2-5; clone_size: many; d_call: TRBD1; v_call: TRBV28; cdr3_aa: CASRDWDRGPFGQETQYF; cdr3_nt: TGTGCCAGCAGGGACTGGGACAGGGGGCCGTTCGGTCAAGAGACCCAGTACTTC
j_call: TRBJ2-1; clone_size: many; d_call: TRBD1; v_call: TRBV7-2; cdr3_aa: CASSLDRGNEQFF; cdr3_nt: TGTGCCAGCAGCCTGGACAGGGGCAATGAGCAGTTCTTC
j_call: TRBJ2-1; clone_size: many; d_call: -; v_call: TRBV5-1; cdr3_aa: CASSLAQGRRAYNEQFF; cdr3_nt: TGCGCCAGCAGCTTGGCTCAAGGACGTAGGGCCTACAATGAGCAGTTCTTC